The 5 T cell receptor beta chains below all came from one sample that was sequenced in a study of T-cell reconstitution after alpha-beta-depleted transplantation in children (dated by TCRdb to 2016 to 2017). Library preparation used PCR. This sample was sequenced with an Illumina HiSeq 2500. To normalize quantification of the TCRbeta repertoire, the TCR libraries were built with molecular barcoding that relied on unique molecular identifiers. TCRdb cleaned the public reads at Q25 with fastp, built clones with MiXCR and kept in-frame beta chains. Rows matching on CDR3 protein sequence are summarized as one entry with the most common DNA and genes. The sample table holds some 460,000 distinct CDR3 sequences, of which around 15% were seen once. 25% to 35% of the sample is taken by the ten largest. This specimen's treatment or condition label, interpreted: allogeneic hematopoietic cell transplantation with graft depleted of TCRalphabeta T cells and CD19 B cells.

The sample in question was PBMCs, mostly from graft donor cells, obtained 360 days after TCRalphabeta/CD19-depleted stem cell transplant. The receptors originated from a boy under two years old who had a stem cell transplant for Wiskott-Aldrich syndrome, so the T cells may come from the graft donor.

In this sample, this clonotype turned up a few times. The V and J genes are TRBV10-3 and TRBJ2-1; TRBD2 matches at 9 bases. CDR1 ENHRY and CDR2 SYGVKD come from the germline V gene. CDR3 length equals 13 residues. V lost 8 bases, J lost 5 bases, and 4 bases stayed unmatched. CDR3 residues: CAIAGGRNNEQFF. The CDR3 coding sequence is TGTGCCATCGCGGGAGGGCGGAACAATGAGCAGTTCTTC.

The rearrangement joins TRBV12-3 or TRBV12-4 to TRBJ2-7; 7 nucleotides match TRBD1. The CDR3 sequence is 16 residues long. Trimming at V came to 3 bases and at J to 1 base, leaving 9 bases not matched to a gene. The CDR3 loop reads CASSFQVSRGSYEQYF. The CDR3, as DNA: TGTGCCAGCAGTTTTCAAGTGAGCAGGGGGTCCTACGAGCAGTACTTC.

A few counts support this clonotype. The chain couples TRBV20-1 to TRBJ2-1; 14 bases are shared with TRBD2. This CDR3 has 14 residues. V lost 7 bases, J lost 8 bases, and 7 bases stayed unmatched. Germline CDR1 and CDR2: DFQATT and SNEGSKA (reference sequence). CDR3: CSDAGLAGVDEQFF. The CDR3 bases are TGCAGTGATGCGGGACTAGCGGGGGTGGATGAGCAGTTCTTC.

This clonotype was observed a few times. This rearrangement joins TRBV7-9 to TRBJ2-1; D is unclear. The ends were cut back, 6 bases at V and 7 bases at J, with 7 bases in the middle. Germline CDR1 reads SEHNR; CDR2 reads FQNEAQ (reference sequence). The CDR3 covers 11 residues. CDR3 DNA sequence: TGTGCCAGCAGGACTGGAAATGAGCAGTTCTTC. Amino acid sequence: CASRTGNEQFF. Full variable domain (rest looked up from reference TRBV7-9 and TRBJ2-1): DTGVSQNPRHKITKRGQNVTFRCDPISEHNRLYWYRQTLGQGPEFLTYFQNEAQLEKSRLLSDRFSAERPKGSFSTLEIQRTEQGDSAMYLCASRTGNEQFFGPGTRLTVL.

This clonotype was recorded a few times. CDR3 region: CASRETGIGDNEQFF. The CDR3 DNA is TGCGCCAGCAGGGAGACAGGGATCGGAGACAATGAGCAGTTCTTC. The J gene is TRBJ2-1, the V gene TRBV10-2, with 7 bases lining up with TRBD1. The CDR3 contains 15 residues. Germline V lookup: CDR1 WSHSY, CDR2 SAAADI. V shed 6 bases and J 5 bases; nucleotides not matched to a gene: 10.